The rows below give T cell receptor beta chains drawn from one sample of a study of CD8 T cells in Susac syndrome. MiXCR, run by TCRdb on the immunoSEQ multiplex PCR reads, gives a single entry per CDR3 protein. The table records under 550,000 distinct CDR3 sequences, approximately 89% of them present only once. Source material: CD8+ T cells from PBMCs. The receptors come from a human donor with multiple sclerosis. Both conserved end residues are part of each CDR3. The order of the fields is clone size, V gene, J gene, CDR3 protein. Part of the rows lack a size; the others show once, few, many or a class for expanded clones.

-	TRBV6-2/TRBV6-3	TRBJ2-1	CASSYFLTSGIYNEQFF
once	TRBV6-1	TRBJ1-2	CASSEGGEIYGYTF
-	TRBV6-6	TRBJ1-3	CASEDENTIYF
-	TRBV7-6	TRBJ2-5	CASSRWSGQDQETQYF
-	TRBV7-9	TRBJ1-1	CAAKTGANTEAFF
-	TRBV7-9	TRBJ2-1	CASSHWDKNNEQFF
few	TRBV28	TRBJ2-4	CASSLGTDQGLAKNIQYF
-	TRBV19	TRBJ2-1	CASSLREGGYEQFF
-	TRBV6-5	TRBJ1-4	CASSYSIQGLATNEKLFF
-	TRBV29-1	TRBJ1-2	CSVEAYRGDDYGYTF
few	TRBV6-1	TRBJ2-1	CASRIRTGGNEQFF
-	TRBV5-1	TRBJ2-5	CASSLDVGEGGQETQYF
-	TRBV27	TRBJ2-7	CASAEDSPTSYEQYF
-	TRBV4-1	TRBJ2-1	CASSQVGLRINEQFF
once	TRBV7-9	TRBJ2-2	CASSFTGANTGELFF
-	TRBV20-1	TRBJ2-7	CSASPWGYGAFPYEQYF
once	TRBV3-1	TRBJ2-6	CASSPNAGADSGANVLTF
-	TRBV6-1	TRBJ2-5	CASRGVESSGRGETQYF
-	TRBV29-1	TRBJ1-1	CSVDPYENTEAFF
once	TRBV20-1	TRBJ2-1	CSATLTGGYNEQFF
-	TRBV30	TRBJ2-3	CAWSRAGGYTDTQYF
-	TRBV5-1	TRBJ1-1	CASSPQTPNTEAFF
-	TRBV7-2	TRBJ2-2	CASTRLAGVANTGELFF